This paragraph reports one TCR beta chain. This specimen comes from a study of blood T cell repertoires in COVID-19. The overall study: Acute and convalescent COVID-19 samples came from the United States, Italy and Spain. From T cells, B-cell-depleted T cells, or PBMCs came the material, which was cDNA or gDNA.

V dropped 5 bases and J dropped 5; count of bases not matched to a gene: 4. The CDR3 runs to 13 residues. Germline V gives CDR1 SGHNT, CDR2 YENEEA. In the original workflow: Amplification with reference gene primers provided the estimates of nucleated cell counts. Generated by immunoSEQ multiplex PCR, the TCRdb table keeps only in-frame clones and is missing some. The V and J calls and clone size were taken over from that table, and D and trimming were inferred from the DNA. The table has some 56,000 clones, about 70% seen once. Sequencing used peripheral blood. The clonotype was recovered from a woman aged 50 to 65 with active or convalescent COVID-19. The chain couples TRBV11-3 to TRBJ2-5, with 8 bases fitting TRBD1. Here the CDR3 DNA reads TGTGCCAGCAGCCTACAGGGGGTGGAGACCCAGTACTTC. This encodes CASSLQGVETQYF.